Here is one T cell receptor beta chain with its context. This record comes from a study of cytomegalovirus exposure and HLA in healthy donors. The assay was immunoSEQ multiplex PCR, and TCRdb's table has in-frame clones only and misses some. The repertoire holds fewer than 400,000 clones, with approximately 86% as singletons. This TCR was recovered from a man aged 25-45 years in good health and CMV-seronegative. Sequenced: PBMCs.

The CDR3 here is CASSTGVGHYGYTF. CDR3 bases: TGTGCCAGTAGTACAGGGGTGGGTCACTATGGCTACACCTTC. The chain joins TRBV19 to TRBJ1-2, with D possibly TRBD1 on 6 matching bases. CDR1 LNHDA and CDR2 SQIVND come from the germline V gene (reference sequence). CDR3 length: 14 residues. Trimming stripped 4 bases from V and 3 bases from J, with 12 bases between.